The 15 T cell receptor beta chains reported below all come from one sample, sequenced in a study of Ad26.COV2.S vaccination and SARS-CoV-2 variants. Treatment noted: around 19 received Ad26.COV2.S at low or high dose, single or two shots; about five received placebo; per-sample allocation not given. Sampling took place 63 days after the first vaccine or placebo injection. TCRdb keeps only in-frame clones here, not all; method: immunoSEQ multiplex PCR. Among some 370,000 clones listed, 80% to 90% were seen once. This specimen was peripheral blood, taken in a trial of Ad26.COV2.S vaccine versus placebo. Receptors originate from a person between 18 and 60 years old who received the Ad26.COV2.S COVID-19 vaccine or a placebo.

DNA for the CDR3: TGTGCCAGCAGTCTCATAAACACCATATATTTT. It is translated as CASSLINTIYF. This chain links TRBV27 with TRBJ1-3; D ambiguous. V gave up 5 bases and J gave up 6 bases, with 5 bases separating them. The V gene's germline CDR1 is MNHEY and CDR2 SMNVEV (reference sequence). The CDR3 runs to 11 residues.

V and J are TRBV7-2 and TRBJ2-3; D possibly corresponds to TRBD1 (6 bases). The V gene's germline CDR1 is SGHTA and CDR2 FQGNSA. This CDR3 has 14 amino acids. Trimming took off 4 bases at V and 4 bases at J, with 12 bases between the two ends. The CDR3: CASSSFRGSDTQYF. CDR3 sequence (DNA): TGTGCCAGCAGCTCATTCAGGGGCTCAGATACGCAGTATTTT.

This chain joins TRBV19 and TRBJ2-1, with 8 positions matching TRBD2. Germline CDR1 LNHDA, CDR2 SQIVND (reference sequence). V was pared by 3 bases and J by 13 bases, with 5 bases of the junction left unmatched. CDR3 length: 12 amino acids. The CDR3 loop is CASSIYGGGQFF. The CDR3 DNA sequence: TGTGCCAGTAGTATTTACGGGGGGGGTCAGTTCTTC.

This chain uses TRBV9 with TRBJ2-6; D gene ambiguous. The germline V gene encodes CDR1 SGDLS and CDR2 YYNGEE. V lost 1 base and J 2 bases, leaving 4 bases between the germline ends. The CDR3 sequence is 14 residues long. The CDR3 reads CASSVNPGANVLTF. CDR3 nucleotides: TGTGCCAGCAGCGTAAATCCTGGGGCCAACGTCCTGACTTTC. Complete variable domain (other parts from reference TRBV9 and TRBJ2-6): DSGVTQTPKHLITATGQRVTLRCSPRSGDLSVYWYQQSLDQGLQFLIQYYNGEERAKGNILERFSAQQFPDLHSELNLSSLELGDSALYFCASSVNPGANVLTFGAGSRLTVL.

This sequence joins TRBV7-3 and TRBJ1-1, with no clear D. Trimming pared 2 bases from V and 2 bases from J, leaving 9 bases between. The CDR3 loop spans 14 amino acids. Per the germline V gene, CDR1 is SGHTA and CDR2 is FQGTGA. CDR3 region: CASSLLGSNTEAFF. The CDR3 DNA reads as TGTGCCAGCAGCTTATTAGGGTCAAACACTGAAGCTTTCTTT.

The chain is built from TRBV6-5 and TRBJ2-3; D is unresolved. The CDR3 contains 14 residues. V was pared by 4 bases and J by 0 bases, with 8 bases between. Germline CDR1 is MNHEY and CDR2 is SVGAGI. This CDR3 reads CASSSWQSTDTQYF. CDR3 DNA: TGTGCCAGCAGTTCCTGGCAGAGCACAGATACGCAGTATTTT.

This clone showed up just a few times. This sequence joins TRBV7-2 and TRBJ1-6; 7 bases align to TRBD1. This CDR3 has 15 residues. The V gene end was trimmed by 2 bases and the J gene end by 7 bases; junction bases not matched to a gene: 5. CDR1 is SGHTA, CDR2 FQGNSA, per germline. The CDR3 sequence: CASSLQGDGNSPLHF. The CDR3 DNA is TGTGCCAGCAGCTTACAGGGGGATGGGAATTCACCCCTCCACTTT.

To note about this clone: Other DNA sequences within the sample encode an identical CDR3. V is TRBV6-6 and J is TRBJ2-7; D perhaps matches TRBD1 (6 bases). Germline loops: CDR1 MNHNY, CDR2 SVGAGI (reference sequence). The CDR3 runs to 14 residues. The germline V and J ends were trimmed by 0 bases and 2 bases, with 8 bases remaining between them. CDR3 sequence: CASSYSQGTYEQYF. The CDR3 DNA reads TGTGCCAGCAGTTACTCGCAGGGGACCTACGAGCAGTACTTC.

The chain has TRBV6-1 and TRBJ1-2, with D perhaps matching TRBD1 (6 bases). The CDR3 is 13 amino acids. The V end lost 3 bases, the J end lost 5 bases, and 10 bases lay between the germline ends. Germline assignment: CDR1 MNHNS and CDR2 SASEGT. CDR3 DNA sequence: TGTGCCAGCAGTGAGGACAGAAGATATGGCTACACCTTC. It yields the protein CASSEDRRYGYTF.

The chain combines TRBV19 with TRBJ2-7; the D call may be TRBD1 or TRBD2 (6 bases each). In germline, CDR1 is LNHDA, CDR2 SQIVND (reference sequence). The V end lost 4 bases, the J end lost 0 bases, and 10 bases lay between the germline ends. The CDR3 loop spans 14 amino acids. CDR3 in amino acids: CASSRGDNSYEQYF. The CDR3 bases are TGTGCCAGTAGTAGGGGGGACAACTCCTACGAGCAGTACTTC.

The chain couples TRBV11-3 to TRBJ1-1; possibly TRBD1 for D (6 bases). Germline CDR1 and CDR2: SGHNT and YENEEA. This CDR3 is 14 amino acids long. The V end was cut by 4 bases, the J end by 3 bases, with 12 bases between. The CDR3 DNA reads TGTGCCAGCAGCTACAGGGTTGGGGACACTGAAGCTTTCTTT. Residues: CASSYRVGDTEAFF.

This chain joins TRBV10-3 and TRBJ2-3; TRBD1 is a possible D gene (6 bases). Germline CDR1 and CDR2: ENHRY and SYGVKD. Trimming left V 7 bases short and J 4 bases short, with 15 bases between. This CDR3 has 14 amino acids. CDR3 loop: CAITRQGSADTQYF. The CDR3 DNA sequence: TGTGCCATCACTCGTCAGGGGAGTGCAGATACGCAGTATTTT.

This sequence joins TRBV11-2 and TRBJ1-5; possible D gene TRBD1, 6 bases. The germline V gene has CDR1 SGHAT and CDR2 FQNNGV. The CDR3 covers 15 residues. Trimming shortened V by 2 bases and J by 2 bases, and 10 bases separated the two germline ends. As DNA, the CDR3 is TGTGCCAGCAGCTTACAGGGGCTTGGCAATCAGCCCCAGCATTTT. This gives the protein CASSLQGLGNQPQHF.

V usage is TRBV11-3 and J usage is TRBJ2-7, with D possibly being TRBD2 (5 bases). This CDR3 comprises 14 residues. The V end was cut by 5 bases, the J end by 3 bases, with 14 bases between. In germline, CDR1 is SGHNT, CDR2 YENEEA. The CDR3 here is CASSQRTRYYEQYF. In nucleotides, the CDR3 is TGTGCCAGCAGCCAGCGGACGAGATACTACGAGCAGTACTTC.

This chain connects TRBV5-1 to TRBJ2-1; D uncertain. The CDR3 is made up of 15 amino acids. Per the germline V gene, CDR1 is SGHRS and CDR2 is YFSETQ. With 3 bases removed from V and 4 bases from J, the gap between germline ends came to 14 bases. The CDR3 nucleotides are TGCGCCAGCAGCTCGTCATGGGTTGGGTACAATGAGCAGTTCTTC. Amino acid sequence: CASSSSWVGYNEQFF. The full variable domain, completed using reference TRBV5-1 and TRBJ2-1, is KAGVTQTPRYLIKTRGQQVTLSCSPISGHRSVSWYQQTPGQGLQFLFEYFSETQRNKGNFPGRFSGRQFSNSRSEMNVSTLELGDSALYLCASSSSWVGYNEQFFGPGTRLTVL.